Each of the 11 T cell receptor beta chains below was sequenced from the same sample in a study of T cell responses to AZD1222 COVID-19 vaccine. Some clones are missing from TCRdb's copy, which holds only in-frame ones; the method was immunoSEQ multiplex PCR. The sample contains 88,000 or so clones, approximately 88% of which appear only once. This specimen was peripheral blood, taken 28 days after the second AZD1222 dose. The origin of the receptors is an adult who received the AZD1222 COVID-19 vaccine.

This chain links TRBV5-5 with TRBJ2-7; D ambiguous. The CDR3 contains 14 residues. Trimming pared 3 bases from V and 6 bases from J, leaving 16 bases between. Germline assignment: CDR1 SGHKS and CDR2 YYEKEE (reference sequence). CDR3 DNA sequence: TGTGCCAGCAGCTCTACCCCGGACGGACGCGAGCAGTACTTC. Protein product: CASSSTPDGREQYF. Variable domain in full (rest from reference TRBV5-5 and TRBJ2-7): DAGVTQSPTHLIKTRGQQVTLRCSPISGHKSVSWYQQVLGQGPQFIFQYYEKEERGRGNFPDRFSARQFPNYSSELNVNALLLGDSALYLCASSSTPDGREQYFGPGTRLTVT.

The chain recombines TRBV2 with TRBJ1-1; D gene uncertain. The V gene lost 5 bases and the J gene lost 3 bases, with 13 bases spanning the gap. Germline values: CDR1 SNHLY, CDR2 FYNNEI. This CDR3 region has 14 residues. CDR3 in amino acids: CASSMEGRDTEAFF. CDR3 coding DNA: TGTGCCAGCAGTATGGAGGGTAGGGACACTGAAGCTTTCTTT.

V and J are TRBV19 and TRBJ1-1; D unresolved. Trimming stripped 5 bases from V and 1 base from J, with 5 bases between. The CDR3 spans 12 residues. Germline values: CDR1 LNHDA, CDR2 SQIVND (reference sequence). DNA of the CDR3: TGTGCCAGTAGTTTGGGGAACACTGAAGCTTTCTTT. Its protein product is CASSLGNTEAFF.

This clone occurred once. V gene TRBV14 combines with J gene TRBJ2-1; 11 bases match TRBD2. The CDR3 loop spans 17 amino acids. Germline CDR1 and CDR2: SGHDN and FVKESK. V lost 3 bases, J lost 4 bases, and 8 bases stayed unmatched. CDR3 in amino acids: CASSHESGTSGYNEQFF. The CDR3 DNA reads TGTGCCAGCAGCCATGAGTCGGGGACTAGCGGATACAATGAGCAGTTCTTC.

The rearrangement links TRBV10-1 to TRBJ2-7; D is possibly TRBD1 (5 bases). Trimming pared 3 bases from V and 5 bases from J, leaving 11 bases between. Germline assignment: CDR1 WNHNN and CDR2 SYGVQD (reference sequence). The CDR3 has 13 amino acids. CDR3 sequence reads: CASSDVQGDEQYF. DNA of the CDR3: TGCGCCAGCAGTGACGTTCAAGGGGACGAGCAGTACTTC.

This sequence joins TRBV11-2 and TRBJ2-1, with D unclear. V was cut by 5 bases and J by 6 bases, with 11 bases left in between. The CDR3 length is 13 residues. CDR1 is SGHAT, CDR2 FQNNGV, per germline. CDR3: CASSPFRSNEQFF. The CDR3 DNA is TGTGCCAGCAGCCCCTTTAGATCCAATGAGCAGTTCTTC.

This clone was seen once. The gene calls are TRBV6-5 and TRBJ1-1; D might be TRBD1 (5 bases). The CDR3 extends over 15 amino acids. Trimming shortened V by 4 bases and J by 1 base, and 13 bases separated the two germline ends. Germline lookup yields CDR1 MNHEY and CDR2 SVGAGI. The CDR3 loop reads CASSSRGGENTEAFF. The CDR3, as DNA: TGTGCCAGCAGTTCCCGGGGAGGGGAGAACACTGAAGCTTTCTTT.

This chain links TRBV5-1 with TRBJ2-2; 9 bases map to TRBD1. The V and J ends lost 1 base and 3 bases, in that order; junction bases with no gene match: 4. This CDR3 has 16 residues. Germline V CDR1 and CDR2: SGHRS, YFSETQ. DNA of the CDR3: TGCGCCAGCAGCTTGCCGGGACAGGGCTACACCGGGGAGCTGTTTTTT. Its translation: CASSLPGQGYTGELFF.

This chain connects TRBV18 to TRBJ1-2; TRBD1 matches 7 bases. CDR3 length equals 14 residues. V lost 4 bases, J lost 5 bases, and 7 bases stayed unmatched. Germline V gives CDR1 KGHSH, CDR2 LQKENI. The CDR3 reads CASSLGDRAYGYTF. Here the CDR3 DNA reads TGTGCCAGCTCACTAGGCGACAGGGCTTATGGCTACACCTTC. Drawing the rest from reference TRBV18 and TRBJ1-2, the complete variable domain is NAGVMQNPRHLVRRRGQEARLRCSPMKGHSHVYWYRQLPEEGLKFMVYLQKENIIDESGMPKERFSAEFPKEGPSILRIQQVVRGDSAAYFCASSLGDRAYGYTFGSGTRLTVV.

This sequence joins TRBV18 and TRBJ1-2; D not certain. V lost 2 bases to trimming and J lost 5 bases, with 9 bases between them. The CDR3 covers 13 residues. Germline values: CDR1 KGHSH, CDR2 LQKENI. The CDR3 nucleotides read TGTGCCAGCTCACCAGTGGACGGTTATGGCTACACCTTC. Its protein product is CASSPVDGYGYTF.

J is TRBJ1-2 and V is TRBV3-1 (or the pseudogene TRBV3-2), with unresolved D. In germline, CDR1 is LGHDT, CDR2 YNNKEL (reference sequence). The CDR3 has 12 amino acids. Trimming pared 5 bases from V and 4 bases from J, leaving 8 bases between. CDR3 in amino acids: CASSREGYGYTF. The DNA for the CDR3 is TGTGCCAGCAGCAGGGAGGGCTATGGCTACACCTTC.